These 16 T cell receptor beta chains came from one sample sequenced in a study of T cells after yellow fever vaccination. TCRdb re-analysed the 5' RACE reads in MiXCR, keeping a single row per CDR3 protein. The sample has about 360,000 distinct CDR3 sequences, 6.2% seen once. The input for sequencing was PBMCs, taken 5 days after the yellow fever booster vaccination. The receptors stem from a man younger than 45 who received the YFV17D yellow fever vaccine.

This chain connects TRBV18 to TRBJ2-7; possible D gene TRBD2, 6 bases. The germline gives CDR1 KGHSH, CDR2 LQKENI. Trimming left V 5 bases short and J 2 bases short, with 13 bases between. The CDR3 extends over 14 amino acids. CDR3 loop: CASSGQRVTYEQYF. In DNA form, the CDR3 reads TGTGCCAGCTCAGGTCAGCGGGTAACCTACGAGCAGTACTTC.

This clonotype occurred many times. The chain employs TRBV5-5 and TRBJ2-1; D is perhaps TRBD2 (6 bases). Trimming stripped 0 bases from V and 13 bases from J, with 11 bases between. Germline CDR1 is SGHKS and CDR2 is YYEKEE (reference sequence). This CDR3 is built from 12 residues. The CDR3 sequence is CASSLDWGLQFF. Here the CDR3 DNA reads TGTGCCAGCAGCTTGGATTGGGGACTCCAGTTCTTC.

This clonotype has just a few counts. This sequence joins TRBV12-3 or TRBV12-4 and TRBJ1-1, with D hard to call. This CDR3 is 12 amino acids long. V dropped 4 bases and J dropped 4 bases, with 7 bases sitting between them. The CDR3 DNA reads TGTGCCAGCAGTTACACCTCCACTGAAGCTTTCTTT. This encodes CASSYTSTEAFF.

This clonotype was counted between two and nine times. The chain is built from TRBV20-1 and TRBJ1-5; D is perhaps TRBD1 (6 bases). The germline V gene has CDR1 DFQATT and CDR2 SNEGSKA (reference sequence). The CDR3 runs 13 residues. Trimming pared 5 bases from V and 9 bases from J, leaving 17 bases between. In DNA form, the CDR3 reads TGCAGTGCTCATCACAGGGATTTGCGGCCCCAGCATTTT. This codes for CSAHHRDLRPQHF.

The chain employs TRBV7-2 and TRBJ2-3, with D hard to call. There are 14 residues in the CDR3. With 6 bases removed from V and 1 base from J, the gap between germline ends came to 11 bases. Germline V lookup: CDR1 SGHTA, CDR2 FQGNSA. In DNA form, the CDR3 reads TGTGCCAGCAGAATTACCTTGGGCACAGATACGCAGTATTTT. Protein: CASRITLGTDTQYF.

This chain links TRBV6-1 with TRBJ2-5; D may be TRBD1 (6 bases). Per germline, CDR1 MNHNS and CDR2 SASEGT. V was clipped by 5 bases and J by 4 bases, with 11 bases between them. The CDR3 is 13 amino acids. The CDR3 loop reads CASSKGDRETQYF. The DNA of the CDR3 is TGTGCCAGCAGTAAGGGGGACCGAGAGACCCAGTACTTC.

At least ten counts were recorded for this clonotype. CDR3 sequence (DNA): TGTGCTAGTGGTTACGGGAGCGGGATTCGGGAGACCCAGTACTTC. It is translated as CASGYGSGIRETQYF. The chain combines TRBV12-5 with TRBJ2-5; 7 positions match TRBD2. The CDR3 consists of 15 residues. V gave up 4 bases and J gave up 5 bases; unmatched junction bases: 10. In germline, CDR1 is LGHNT, CDR2 FRNRAP.

The V gene is TRBV20-1, the J gene TRBJ2-1; 9 bases align to TRBD2. This CDR3 has 17 amino acids. After removal of 4 bases from V and 2 bases from J, the junction contained 12 bases not matched to a gene. CDR1 is DFQATT, CDR2 SNEGSKA, per germline (reference sequence). The CDR3 protein is CSATYSSGILPYNEQFF. CDR3 coding DNA: TGCAGTGCTACCTATTCTAGCGGGATTCTCCCCTACAATGAGCAGTTCTTC.

V gene TRBV19 combines with J gene TRBJ2-5, with D tentatively TRBD1 or TRBD2 (5 bases each). CDR1 and CDR2 (germline): LNHDA, SQIVND (reference sequence). Trimming took off 3 bases at V and 1 base at J, with 6 bases between the two ends. This CDR3 region has 13 residues. The CDR3 DNA is TGTGCCAGTAGTATGGGACGCCAAGAGACCCAGTACTTC. It specifies CASSMGRQETQYF.

This clonotype was observed a handful of times. The rearrangement joins TRBV20-1 to TRBJ1-4, with a tentative D call TRBD1 (6 bases). Trimming took off 4 bases at V and 5 bases at J, with 14 bases between the two ends. Germline-derived CDR1 and CDR2 are DFQATT and SNEGSKA (reference sequence). The CDR3 is 14 residues long. CDR3: CSATDSSGNEKLFF. The CDR3 nucleotides read TGCAGTGCTACGGACAGTTCTGGGAATGAAAAACTGTTTTTT.

This clonotype was detected a few times. V and J are TRBV29-1 and TRBJ1-2; 7 bases align to TRBD1. CDR3 length: 15 residues. With V trimmed by 7 bases and J by 7 bases, 18 bases remained unmatched. Germline V gives CDR1 SQVTM, CDR2 ANQGSEA. The CDR3 DNA follows: TGCAGCGCTACAGAGGGGGCCAGGGTTCTGTCTGGCTACACCTTC. Translated: CSATEGARVLSGYTF.

This clonotype has only a few counts. This chain joins TRBV20-1 and TRBJ2-7, with a possible D match to TRBD1 (5 bases). V gave up 6 bases and J gave up 0 bases, with 12 bases separating them. CDR1 and CDR2 from the germline V gene are DFQATT and SNEGSKA (reference sequence). The CDR3 runs 13 residues. In DNA, the CDR3 is TGCAGTGCCTGGACACCGAGCTCCTACGAGCAGTACTTC. It encodes CSAWTPSSYEQYF.

The chain carries TRBV11-2 and TRBJ1-2, with D possibly matching TRBD1 (5 bases). Germline assignment: CDR1 SGHAT and CDR2 FQNNGV. V lost 5 bases, J lost 4 bases, and 17 bases lay in between. The CDR3 is made up of 15 amino acids. The CDR3 loop reads CASSVRSRDLYGYTF. In DNA, the CDR3 is TGTGCCAGCAGCGTCCGCTCCAGGGATCTCTATGGCTACACCTTC.

V usage is TRBV3-1 and J usage is TRBJ1-1, with TRBD1 matching 8 bases. The CDR3 covers 15 residues. Germline CDR1 reads LGHDT; CDR2 reads YNNKEL (reference sequence). With V trimmed by 4 bases and J by 3 bases, 7 bases remained unmatched. Here the CDR3 DNA reads TGTGCCAGCAGCCGCCGGACAGGGCATGACACTGAAGCTTTCTTT. Amino acids: CASSRRTGHDTEAFF. The full variable domain, its missing parts supplied by reference TRBV3-1 and TRBJ1-1, is DTAVSQTPKYLVTQMGNDKSIKCEQNLGHDTMYWYKQDSKKFLKIMFSYNNKELIINETVPNRFSPKSPDKAHLNLHINSLELGDSAVYFCASSRRTGHDTEAFFGQGTRLTVV.

This clonotype occurred a few times. V and J are TRBV20-1 and TRBJ2-7, with TRBD2 matching 7 bases. The trim removed 6 bases at V and 7 bases at J, leaving 15 bases unmatched. Germline assignment: CDR1 DFQATT and CDR2 SNEGSKA (reference sequence). CDR3 length equals 14 residues. The CDR3, as DNA: TGCAGTGCCGCCGGGCGAGAGGGAGGGTGGGAGCAGTACTTC. It yields the protein CSAAGREGGWEQYF.

This clonotype was picked up many times. The chain has TRBV5-5 and TRBJ2-3, with 7 bases identical to TRBD2. CDR1 and CDR2 from the germline V gene are SGHKS and YYEKEE (reference sequence). The CDR3 is 17 residues long. J was trimmed by 3 bases and V by 7 bases; bases with no gene match: 17. For the CDR3, the DNA is TGTGCCAGCTCGCGTGGACATACTAGCGAAGTGACAGATACGCAGTATTTT. It is translated as CASSRGHTSEVTDTQYF.